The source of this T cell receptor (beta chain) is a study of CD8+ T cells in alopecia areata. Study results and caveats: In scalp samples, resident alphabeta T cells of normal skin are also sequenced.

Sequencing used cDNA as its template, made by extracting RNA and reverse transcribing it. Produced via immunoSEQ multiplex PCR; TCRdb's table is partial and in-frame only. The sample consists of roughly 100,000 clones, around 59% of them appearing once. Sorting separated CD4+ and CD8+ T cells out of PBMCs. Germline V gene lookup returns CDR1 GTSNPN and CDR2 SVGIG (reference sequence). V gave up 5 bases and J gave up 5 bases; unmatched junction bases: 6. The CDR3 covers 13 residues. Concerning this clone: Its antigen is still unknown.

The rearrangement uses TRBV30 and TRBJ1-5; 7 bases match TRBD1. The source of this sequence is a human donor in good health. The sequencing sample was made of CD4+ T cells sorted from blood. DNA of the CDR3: TGTGCCTGGTCGACAGGGAAATATCAGCCCCAGCATTTT. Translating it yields CAWSTGKYQPQHF. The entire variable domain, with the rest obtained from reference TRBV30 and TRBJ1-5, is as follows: SQTIHQWPATLVQPVGSPLSLECTVEGTSNPNLYWYRQAAGRGLQLLFYSVGIGQISSEVPQNLSASRPQDRQFILSSKKLLLSDSGFYLCAWSTGKYQPQHFGDGTRLSIL.